This TCR beta chain was captured in a study of blood T cell repertoires in COVID-19. About the study: Samples of COVID-19 (acute and convalescent) were obtained from the United States, Italy and Spain.

CDR1 is LNHDA, CDR2 SQIVND, per germline (reference sequence). V lost 4 bases and J lost 3, with 9 bases in between. The CDR3 is made up of 13 amino acids. The method was immunoSEQ multiplex PCR; TCRdb's version includes in-frame clones alone and lacks a portion of them. This sample has some 200,000 clones, with just over 85% found just once. The receptor was isolated from a man in his forties or fifties with acute or convalescent COVID-19. The chain is built from TRBV19 and TRBJ1-2; D possibly corresponds to TRBD1 (5 bases). Sequencing was done on a sample of peripheral blood. The CDR3, as DNA: TGTGCCAGTAGTACCCCGACAGACTATGGCTACACCTTC. Its translation is CASSTPTDYGYTF.